These 25 T cell receptor beta chains were all obtained from the same sample, sequenced in a study of metastatic and nonmetastatic thyroid tumors. All patients were treatment-naive before thyroid surgery. TCRdb used MiXCR to call clones anew from the PCR reads. This sample yields over 55,000 clones, of which 25% to 35% are seen a single time; less than 20% belongs to the top ten. Sample: blood. These receptors were taken from a female donor with papillary thyroid cancer or a benign thyroid nodule (not recorded which). Some clones in this sample may be carry-over from other donors' samples.

The chain employs TRBV11-3 and TRBJ2-1; D remains unclear. The CDR3 totals 14 residues. V was clipped by 0 bases and J by 6 bases, with 9 bases between them. Per the germline V gene, CDR1 is SGHNT and CDR2 is YENEEA. In DNA, the CDR3 is TGTGCCAGCAGCTTAGATGAGCTGCTCAATGAGCAGTTCTTC. Its protein product is CASSLDELLNEQFF.

The chain is built from TRBV5-4 and TRBJ1-1, with D tentatively TRBD1 (5 bases). V was clipped by 0 bases and J by 6 bases, with 21 bases between them. The germline CDR1 and CDR2 sequences are SGHNT and YYREEE (reference sequence). The CDR3 contains 17 residues. As DNA, the CDR3 is TGTGCCAGCAGCTTGGTAGGGGAAGTGGACATAGGGGCTGAAGCTTTCTTT. The encoded protein is CASSLVGEVDIGAEAFF.

This clone is medium-sized (0.01 to 0.1%) by share. The chain uses TRBV6-1 and TRBJ2-7; 9 nucleotides align to TRBD1. Unmatched junction bases numbered 4, after V lost 4 bases and J lost 0 bases. Germline values: CDR1 MNHNS, CDR2 SASEGT. The CDR3 extends over 15 amino acids. CDR3: CASSVDRGFSYEQYF. In DNA form, the CDR3 reads TGTGCCAGCAGTGTGGACAGGGGCTTCTCCTACGAGCAGTACTTC.

This clone has just a few counts. The chain links TRBV15 to TRBJ1-2; D possibly corresponds to TRBD1 (5 bases). The CDR3 extends over 13 amino acids. Germline CDR1 LNHNV, CDR2 YYDKDF (reference sequence). V was pared by 8 bases and J by 4 bases, with 14 bases between. DNA for the CDR3: TGTGCCACCGCTACGGGGCAAGGCTATGGCTACACCTTC. As protein: CATATGQGYGYTF.

This clone was seen more than once but under ten times. The J gene is TRBJ1-5, the V gene TRBV12-3 or TRBV12-4, with no clear D. The V end lost 2 bases, the J end lost 6 bases, and 11 bases lay between the germline ends. The CDR3 runs to 14 residues. This CDR3 reads CASSLTLAGQPQHF. The CDR3 region has the DNA TGTGCCAGCAGTTTAACCCTCGCGGGTCAGCCCCAGCATTTT.

The chain has TRBV20-1 and TRBJ2-5; D might be TRBD2 (5 bases). Germline V CDR1 and CDR2: DFQATT, SNEGSKA (reference sequence). The germline V and J ends were trimmed by 6 bases and 5 bases, with 19 bases remaining between them. This CDR3 comprises 14 residues. This chain's CDR3 is CSARRALGVETQYF. The CDR3 DNA follows: TGCAGTGCACGCCGGGCCCTCGGGGTTGAGACCCAGTACTTC.

This chain links TRBV19 with TRBJ2-7; 11 nucleotides line up with TRBD2. The length of the CDR3 is 16 residues. Germline V gene data show CDR1 as LNHDA and CDR2 as SQIVND (reference sequence). V lost 4 bases, J lost 5 bases, and 10 bases stayed unmatched. CDR3 DNA: TGTGCCAGTAGTACTCTAGCGGGAGGCCGGTTCGACGAGCAGTACTTC. It is translated as CASSTLAGGRFDEQYF.

This clone was counted between two and nine times. The chain uses TRBV12-3 or TRBV12-4 and TRBJ1-1, with D maybe TRBD1 (6 bases). V was clipped by 5 bases and J by 8 bases, with 18 bases between them. This CDR3 has 14 amino acids. CDR3 in amino acids: CASSLRGGAVEAFF. For the CDR3, the DNA is TGTGCCAGCAGTCTCCGAGGGGGTGCTGTAGAAGCTTTCTTT.

The CDR3 DNA reads TGTGCCAGCTCTCCGCCCGGGACTACCTTAAACAACTATGGCTACACCTTC. Translation gives CASSPPGTTLNNYGYTF. The J gene is TRBJ1-2, the V gene TRBV18; the D gene is possibly TRBD1 (5 bases). Trimming left V 6 bases short and J 2 bases short, with 22 bases between. The CDR3 runs to 17 residues. Germline CDR1 reads KGHSH; CDR2 reads LQKENI.

In this sample, this clone turned up many times. Different DNA sequences within this sample yield the same CDR3. CDR3 amino acids: CASSPEQGARSDTQYF. The CDR3 DNA reads TGCGCCAGCAGCCCCGAACAGGGGGCACGGTCAGATACGCAGTATTTT. The chain employs TRBV5-1 and TRBJ2-3; TRBD1 matches 9 bases. Germline loops: CDR1 SGHRS, CDR2 YFSETQ. J was trimmed by 4 bases and V by 4 bases; bases with no gene match: 10. The CDR3 is 16 amino acids.

This chain uses TRBV5-1 with TRBJ2-1, with 7 positions matching TRBD1. Unmatched junction bases numbered 1, after V lost 3 bases and J lost 4 bases. There are 13 residues in the CDR3. CDR1 SGHRS and CDR2 YFSETQ come from the germline V gene. Here the CDR3 DNA reads TGCGCCAGCAGCTGGACAGGTTACAATGAGCAGTTCTTC. Translating it yields CASSWTGYNEQFF.

This clone appeared many times. The chain carries TRBV2 and TRBJ2-3; TRBD2 matches at 13 bases. Germline trimming cut 7 bases from V and 3 bases from J; bases unmatched to any gene: 4. CDR1 is SNHLY, CDR2 FYNNEI, per germline. This CDR3 contains 15 residues. The CDR3 sequence is CASTETSGRTDTQYF. Written as DNA, the CDR3 is TGTGCCAGCACCGAGACTAGCGGGAGGACAGATACGCAGTATTTT.

This clone was seen a few times. The chain uses TRBV12-3 or TRBV12-4 and TRBJ1-2; no clear D. Deletions cut 5 bases from V and 2 bases from J, with 18 bases between. The CDR3 spans 16 residues. The CDR3: CASSPRSRTGNYGYTF. CDR3 nucleotides: TGTGCCAGCAGTCCACGATCCCGAACGGGGAACTATGGCTACACCTTC.

This clone was seen a handful of times. The chain uses TRBV24-1 and TRBJ1-1; a weak D match, TRBD1 (5 bases). This CDR3 has 11 amino acids. V shed 7 bases and J shed 8 bases, with 10 bases lying between them. CDR1 is KGHDR and CDR2 is SFDVKD in the germline V gene. The CDR3 bases are TGTGCCACCAGCCAAAAGGGGGAAGCTTTCTTT. Translating it yields CATSQKGEAFF.

The chain combines TRBV25-1 with TRBJ2-1, with D hard to call. The V end was cut by 1 base, the J end by 6 bases, with 10 bases between. The V gene's germline CDR1 is MGHDK and CDR2 SYGVNS. The CDR3 length is 14 residues. CDR3 amino acids: CASSEWTESNEQFF. In DNA form, the CDR3 reads TGTGCCAGCAGTGAATGGACGGAAAGCAATGAGCAGTTCTTC.

With regard to this clone: Other DNA sequences of this sample code for an identical CDR3. The V call is TRBV7-2, the J call TRBJ2-1; the match to TRBD1 covers 7 bases. Germline loops: CDR1 SGHTA, CDR2 FQGNSA. The ends lost 7 bases at V and 4 bases at J; junction bases unmatched: 7. The length of the CDR3 is 14 residues. The chain's CDR3 is CASTQGTAYNEQFF. The CDR3 DNA follows: TGTGCCAGCACCCAGGGGACAGCGTACAATGAGCAGTTCTTC.

This clone was detected a few times. The V call is TRBV6-1, the J call TRBJ1-2; D not resolved. The V gene lost 6 bases and the J gene lost 10 bases, with 15 bases spanning the gap. The V gene's germline CDR1 is MNHNS and CDR2 SASEGT. The CDR3 is 12 residues long. The CDR3 region is CASSIHFGVYTF. The DNA of the CDR3 is TGTGCCAGCAGCATACATTTCGGGGTCTACACCTTC.

The V and J genes are TRBV12-3 or TRBV12-4 and TRBJ2-5; no clear D. V was trimmed by 5 bases and J by 7 bases, leaving 11 bases between them. The CDR3 runs 12 residues. The CDR3 sequence: CASSPVPMTQYF. For the CDR3, the DNA is TGTGCCAGCAGTCCCGTTCCGATGACCCAGTACTTC.

This chain joins TRBV12-3 or TRBV12-4 and TRBJ1-1; D unresolved. The CDR3 extends over 13 amino acids. Trimming stripped 3 bases from V and 9 bases from J, with 14 bases between. For the CDR3, the DNA is TGTGCCAGCAGTTTTTCTGGCGCAAGTCAAGCTTTCTTT. Its protein product is CASSFSGASQAFF.

This chain links TRBV14 with TRBJ2-1; a possible D gene is TRBD2 (6 bases). The V gene lost 0 bases and the J gene lost 4 bases, with 13 bases spanning the gap. Germline CDR1 SGHDN, CDR2 FVKESK. This CDR3 contains 16 residues. CDR3 sequence reads: CASSQDLAGPYNEQFF. CDR3 DNA: TGTGCCAGCAGCCAAGATCTGGCGGGACCTTACAATGAGCAGTTCTTC.

This clone was found a few times. CDR3 coding DNA: TGTGCCATCAGTCCCGCGGGGGGAAATGAAAAACTGTTTTTT. Amino acids: CAISPAGGNEKLFF. J is TRBJ1-4 and V is TRBV10-3, with a weak D call TRBD1 (5 bases). The CDR3 runs to 14 residues. Germline loops: CDR1 ENHRY, CDR2 SYGVKD. Trimming pared 5 bases from V and 5 bases from J, leaving 12 bases between.

V usage is TRBV6-1 and J usage is TRBJ1-3; no firm D call. CDR1 and CDR2 (germline): MNHNS, SASEGT. Trimming cost V 4 bases and J 0 bases, with 13 bases left between them. The CDR3 spans 16 residues. The CDR3 bases are TGTGCCAGCAGTGTAATACCCATAGGCTCTGGAAACACCATATATTTT. Translating it yields CASSVIPIGSGNTIYF.

The CDR3 nucleotides are TGTGCCAGCAGCTTTTCCACAGATACGCAGTATTTT. Its protein product is CASSFSTDTQYF. The chain combines TRBV7-6 with TRBJ2-3; D gene unclear. CDR1 SGHVS and CDR2 FNYEAQ come from the germline V gene. The V gene lost 3 bases and the J gene lost 2 bases, with 3 bases spanning the gap. The CDR3 covers 12 residues.

This clone has just a few counts. This chain connects TRBV6-1 to TRBJ1-2; D is possibly TRBD1 (5 bases). V was pared by 5 bases and J by 0 bases, with 13 bases between. The CDR3 totals 15 residues. Germline V gives CDR1 MNHNS, CDR2 SASEGT. The CDR3 DNA reads as TGTGCCAGCAGTCTAACAGGTTCAGCTAACTATGGCTACACCTTC. It encodes CASSLTGSANYGYTF.

The chain links TRBV30 to TRBJ1-2; D may be TRBD1 (5 bases). CDR3 length: 15 residues. Trimming took 0 bases from V and 4 from J, leaving 15 bases between them. Per germline, CDR1 GTSNPN and CDR2 SVGIG (reference sequence). The CDR3 DNA reads as TGTGCCTGGAGTGTAGGACCAGGGACGGGCTATGGCTACACCTTC. Encoded protein: CAWSVGPGTGYGYTF.